This is a list of T cell receptor beta chains from one sample in a study of blood T cell repertoires in COVID-19. Sequenced by immunoSEQ multiplex PCR; TCRdb stores in-frame clones only, minus some. The table has about 190,000 clones, around four fifths seen once. Material: peripheral blood. The receptors stem from a woman between 25 and 40 years old with acute or convalescent COVID-19. The CDR3 runs from the conserved cysteine through the conserved F or W. D genes are given only for firm matches. Size is omitted from some rows. Given values are once, few, many or a class for expanded clones.

cdr3_nt,cdr3_aa,v_call,clone_size,j_call,d_call
TGCGCCAGCAGCTTGAAACGGGAAGATAACACTGAAGCTTTCTTT,CASSLKREDNTEAFF,TRBV5-1,.,TRBJ1-1,.
TGCGCCAGCAGCTTGCGCCCAACGGACATCGGGACAGGCCACTATGGCTACACCTTC,CASSLRPTDIGTGHYGYTF,TRBV5-1,.,TRBJ1-2,TRBD1
TGTGCCAGCAGCCCGCTCCCTGGGGGGGGCGTAAAGACCCAGTACTTC,CASSPLPGGGVKTQYF,TRBV5-6,.,TRBJ2-5,.
TGTGCCAGCAGCAAAGTGGGAACAGGGCCCAGGAACACCATATATTTT,CASSKVGTGPRNTIYF,TRBV21-1,.,TRBJ1-3,.
TGTGCCAGCACTATAGTTCGAGGGAGAGGGACAGATACGCAGTATTTT,CASTIVRGRGTDTQYF,TRBV6-6,.,TRBJ2-3,.
TGTGCCAGTAGTACAGGCAATGAGCAGTTCTTC,CASSTGNEQFF,TRBV19,once,TRBJ2-1,.
TGTGCCAGCAGTCCTTACCTGAGCTCCTACGAGCAGTACTTC,CASSPYLSSYEQYF,TRBV5-4,many,TRBJ2-7,.
TGTGCCAGCACCCGGGACAGGGGGCGGGTTGGTACTGAAGCTTTCTTT,CASTRDRGRVGTEAFF,TRBV7-9,few,TRBJ1-1,TRBD1
TGCGCCAGCAGCCAAGACCGAGGGGGTGGGATCTATGGCTACACCTTC,CASSQDRGGGIYGYTF,TRBV4-3,few,TRBJ1-2,.
TGTGCCAGCAGACCACAACACAGGGGACAGCCCCAGCATTTT,CASRPQHRGQPQHF,TRBV6-5,.,TRBJ1-5,TRBD1
TGTGCCAGCAGTTACGTACAGTATAATTCACCCCTCCACTTT,CASSYVQYNSPLHF,TRBV6-5,.,TRBJ1-6,.
TGTGCCAGCAGTGAAAGCCGGGGGGCCGCTGAAGCTTTCTTT,CASSESRGAAEAFF,TRBV2,few,TRBJ1-1,.
TGCGCCAGCAGTGAGTCGGGGGGACTACAAGAGACCCAGTACTTC,CASSESGGLQETQYF,TRBV10-1,.,TRBJ2-5,TRBD2
TGTGCCAGCCGAGCAGCGGGTGCCTGGAGCGAGCAGTACTTC,CASRAAGAWSEQYF,TRBV19,.,TRBJ2-7,.
TGTGCCAGCAGCTTAGATTCCCGAACGTCAGCGGACCGCAATGGCTACACCTTC,CASSLDSRTSADRNGYTF,TRBV11-2,.,TRBJ1-2,.
TGTGCCACCAGCAGTCCTATTTACGAGCAGTACTTC,CATSSPIYEQYF,TRBV15,.,TRBJ2-7,.
TGTGCCAGCGTACCAGGTTCCTCGAAGGGGGAGCGCAATGAGCAGTTCTTC,CASVPGSSKGERNEQFF,TRBV27,.,TRBJ2-1,.
TGTGCCAGCAGTTACCACCGGACAGGGGGCACAGATACGCAGTATTTT,CASSYHRTGGTDTQYF,TRBV6-5,.,TRBJ2-3,TRBD1
TGTGCCAGCAGCCCCCGGCGGTCCTCTGGGGCCAACGTCCTGACTTTC,CASSPRRSSGANVLTF,TRBV5-4,.,TRBJ2-6,.
TGTGCCAGCAGTTATGTCTACTCTGGGGCCAACGTCCTGACTTTC,CASSYVYSGANVLTF,TRBV6-2/TRBV6-3,.,TRBJ2-6,.
TGTGCCAGCAGCCGGACTAGCGGGATGAGTGAGCAGTTCTTC,CASSRTSGMSEQFF,TRBV27,once,TRBJ2-1,TRBD2
TGTGCCAGCAGTTTTGGGGACAGAAACACTGAAGCTTTCTTT,CASSFGDRNTEAFF,TRBV27,.,TRBJ1-1,TRBD1
TGTGCCAGCAGCCTTACCTCGGCGCCAAAGAGGGGCTACACCTTC,CASSLTSAPKRGYTF,TRBV7-2,.,TRBJ1-2,.
TGTGCCAGCAGCCAGGACAGGGCAACTAATGAAAAACTGTTTTTT,CASSQDRATNEKLFF,TRBV7-9,.,TRBJ1-4,TRBD1
TGTGCCAGTAGTACCAGGCAATATCAGCCCCAGCATTTT,CASSTRQYQPQHF,TRBV19,.,TRBJ1-5,.
TGCGCCAGCAGCAGCGGACAGGGAAGGGCTGAAGCTTTCTTT,CASSSGQGRAEAFF,TRBV5-1,.,TRBJ1-1,TRBD1
TGTGCCAGCAGCAAAGCTCGGACTAGCGGGATCGGGGCCAAAAACATTCAGTACTTC,CASSKARTSGIGAKNIQYF,TRBV21-1,.,TRBJ2-4,.
TGTGCCAGCAGCCAAGAATCTTGGACAGTAAACACTGAAGCTTTCTTT,CASSQESWTVNTEAFF,TRBV3-1/TRBV3-2,.,TRBJ1-1,.
TGTGCCAGTAGTCCACGGACAGGGGGGGATGAAAAACTGTTTTTT,CASSPRTGGDEKLFF,TRBV19,once,TRBJ1-4,TRBD1
TGTGCCGCAAGGGGACAGGTTTCCGGTGGTTCACCCCTCCACTTT,CAARGQVSGGSPLHF,TRBV28,.,TRBJ1-6,TRBD1
TGTGCCAGCAGTTTCCAGGGAAATGGCTACACCTTC,CASSFQGNGYTF,TRBV6-5,few,TRBJ1-2,.
TGTGCCAGCAGCTTCGCAGGGATCGGAGCTAACTATGGCTACACCTTC,CASSFAGIGANYGYTF,TRBV7-9,.,TRBJ1-2,.
TGTGCCAGCAGCTTGGAGGGCGGGGGCAATCAGCCCCAGCATTTT,CASSLEGGGNQPQHF,TRBV5-5,few,TRBJ1-5,.
TGTGCCTGGAATAGTCCGCATCAGCCCCAGCATTTT,CAWNSPHQPQHF,TRBV30,few,TRBJ1-5,.
TGTGCCAGCTCACCCATTCGGGGTACCACTGAAGCTTTCTTT,CASSPIRGTTEAFF,TRBV18,.,TRBJ1-1,.
TGCGCCAGCAGCTTGGCCTCGGGTGGCACTGAAGCTTTCTTT,CASSLASGGTEAFF,TRBV5-1,.,TRBJ1-1,.
TGTGCCAGCAGCTTATCAGTAGGGGTGGGTGAGCAGTTCTTC,CASSLSVGVGEQFF,TRBV7-2,.,TRBJ2-1,.